This is a list of T cell receptor beta chains from one sample in a study of follicular helper T cells after annual influenza vaccination. The protocol was immunoSEQ multiplex PCR, while the TCRdb copy is restricted to in-frame clones and leaves out a portion. The sample includes more than 6,500 clones, roughly 85% of them seen just once. The specimen was CXCR5+ CD38- circulating T follicular helper cells from blood, collected 7 days after influenza vaccination. The receptors were gathered from an adult who received the influenza vaccine. CDR3s include the opening cysteine and the closing phenylalanine or tryptophan. D genes are given only for firm matches. Clone size appears in some rows only: once, few, many, or a class for an expanded clone.

CDR3 protein	CDR3 DNA	D gene	V gene	J gene	clone size
CASSLPGNEQFF	TGCGCCAGCAGCTTGCCTGGGAATGAGCAGTTCTTC	NA	TRBV5-1	TRBJ2-1	NA
CATSRDIRREQYF	TGTGCCACCAGCAGAGATATTCGCAGGGAGCAGTACTTC	NA	TRBV15	TRBJ2-7	NA
CASSQVDGGHSEKLFF	TGCGCCAGCAGCCAAGTGGATGGGGGACACTCCGAAAAACTGTTTTTT	NA	TRBV4-3	TRBJ1-4	NA
CASSQEVSHSNQPQHF	TGCGCCAGCAGCCAAGAGGTCAGCCATAGCAATCAGCCCCAGCATTTT	NA	TRBV4-1	TRBJ1-5	NA
CSVGQEVNIQYF	TGCAGCGTTGGACAGGAGGTAAACATTCAGTACTTC	NA	TRBV29-1	TRBJ2-4	NA
CASSVAPSGGSDTQYF	TGTGCCAGCAGCGTAGCTCCTAGCGGGGGTTCAGATACGCAGTATTTT	TRBD2	TRBV9	TRBJ2-3	NA
CASSPPSCNRETQYF	TGCGCCAGCAGTCCCCCGTCGTGCAATCGAGAGACCCAGTACTTC	NA	TRBV23-1	TRBJ2-5	NA
CASSFSADEQFF	TGTGCCAGCAGCTTCAGCGCGGATGAGCAGTTCTTC	NA	TRBV11-3	TRBJ2-1	once
CASSLFASSGSTDTQYF	TGCGCCAGCAGCTTGTTCGCGTCGAGTGGCTCGACAGATACGCAGTATTTT	NA	TRBV5-1	TRBJ2-3	NA
CASSFQRGDSYEQYF	TGTGCCAGCAGCTTCCAGCGGGGGGACTCCTACGAGCAGTACTTC	TRBD2	TRBV7-2	TRBJ2-7	few
CASSSYYEQYF	TGTGCCAGCAGCTCTTACTACGAGCAGTACTTC	NA	TRBV7-2	TRBJ2-7	NA
CASRSDRSYNEQFF	TGTGCCAGCAGATCGGACAGATCCTACAATGAGCAGTTCTTC	NA	TRBV2	TRBJ2-1	NA
CASSQERWRNQPQHF	TGCGCCAGCAGCCAAGAGAGGTGGAGGAATCAGCCCCAGCATTTT	NA	TRBV4-1	TRBJ1-5	once
CASSPPMRGNEQFF	TGTGCCAGCTCACCACCTATGAGGGGCAATGAGCAGTTCTTC	NA	TRBV18	TRBJ2-1	once
CASSRRQGASPGELFF	TGTGCCAGCAGCCGGCGACAGGGGGCGTCCCCCGGGGAGCTGTTTTTT	TRBD1	TRBV7-2	TRBJ2-2	NA
CASSQDGRGSTDTQYF	TGCGCCAGCAGCCAAGACGGAAGGGGCAGCACAGATACGCAGTATTTT	NA	TRBV4-3	TRBJ2-3	NA
CASRSPGAGNTIYF	TGTGCCAGCAGGTCCCCCGGGGCTGGAAACACCATATATTTT	NA	TRBV6-5	TRBJ1-3	NA
CASSARGPGGTEAFF	TGTGCCAGCAGCGCTAGGGGCCCGGGGGGGACTGAAGCTTTCTTT	NA	TRBV7-2	TRBJ1-1	NA
CASKIRQGGLAFF	TGTGCCAGCAAAATAAGACAAGGGGGCTTAGCTTTCTTT	TRBD1	TRBV6-1	TRBJ1-1	few
CASSLGDRGRTEAFF	TGCGCCAGCAGCTTGGGGGACAGGGGGCGGACTGAAGCTTTCTTT	TRBD1	TRBV5-1	TRBJ1-1	NA
CASSNPIAGGNEQFF	TGTGCCAGCAGTAACCCAATAGCGGGGGGCAATGAGCAGTTCTTC	TRBD2	TRBV5-4	TRBJ2-1	NA
CASSAGRDTEAFF	TGTGCCAGCAGCGCGGGCAGGGACACTGAAGCTTTCTTT	NA	TRBV5-4	TRBJ1-1	NA
CASSPPGGNADTQYF	TGTGCCAGCTCACCACCAGGGGGCAACGCAGATACGCAGTATTTT	TRBD1	TRBV18	TRBJ2-3	NA
CASSRTSENTGELFF	TGTGCCAGCAGTCGGACTAGCGAGAACACCGGGGAGCTGTTTTTT	TRBD2	TRBV28	TRBJ2-2	NA
CASSSRRSGLGEQYF	TGTGCCAGCAGCTCCCGGCGTAGCGGGTTAGGGGAGCAGTACTTC	TRBD2	TRBV7-2	TRBJ2-7	NA
CASRRTSGGDYNEQFF	TGTGCCAGCAGGAGGACTAGCGGGGGGGACTACAATGAGCAGTTCTTC	TRBD2	TRBV28	TRBJ2-1	NA
CASRLDTEAFF	TGTGCCAGCAGACTGGACACTGAAGCTTTCTTT	NA	TRBV27	TRBJ1-1	NA
CASSMGQLNQPQHF	TGTGCCAGTAGTATGGGACAGCTTAATCAGCCCCAGCATTTT	TRBD1	TRBV19	TRBJ1-5	NA
CASSHPAGRNTIYF	TGTGCCAGCAGCCACCCCGCGGGGAGAAACACCATATATTTT	NA	TRBV5-4	TRBJ1-3	NA
CASSGGANTGELFF	TGTGCCAGCAGTGGGGGGGCCAACACCGGGGAGCTGTTTTTT	NA	TRBV2	TRBJ2-2	NA
CASSLERTASPLHF	TGTGCCAGCAGCTTGGAGAGGACCGCCTCACCCCTCCACTTT	NA	TRBV5-4	TRBJ1-6	NA
CASRDHTGDSPLHF	TGTGCCAGTAGGGACCATACAGGGGATTCACCCCTCCACTTT	TRBD1	TRBV19	TRBJ1-6	few
CASSSWGDATNEKLFF	TGTGCCAGCAGTTCGTGGGGGGATGCGACTAATGAAAAACTGTTTTTT	NA	TRBV28	TRBJ1-4	NA
CASSFSDRGRDGYTF	TGTGCCAGCAGCTTCTCGGACAGGGGGCGAGATGGCTACACCTTC	TRBD1	TRBV5-8	TRBJ1-2	NA
CASSAGTGNEQYF	TGCGCCAGCAGCGCGGGGACAGGGAACGAGCAGTACTTC	TRBD1	TRBV5-1	TRBJ2-7	NA
CATSRDVGFGELFF	TGTGCCACCAGCAGAGATGTGGGGTTCGGGGAGCTGTTTTTT	NA	TRBV15	TRBJ2-2	NA
CATHGVPRGEQFF	TGTGCCACCCACGGGGTCCCGCGGGGTGAGCAGTTCTTC	NA	TRBV27	TRBJ2-1	once
CASSLQGARSGNTIYF	TGTGCCAGCAGCTTACAGGGGGCGAGGTCTGGAAACACCATATATTTT	TRBD1	TRBV7-2	TRBJ1-3	NA
CASSLEGQLDSPLHF	TGTGCCAGCAGCTTGGAAGGACAGCTCGATTCACCCCTCCACTTT	NA	TRBV7-8	TRBJ1-6	NA
CASSDGGGTDTQYF	TGTGCCAGCAGTGACGGCGGGGGCACAGATACGCAGTATTTT	NA	TRBV25-1	TRBJ2-3	NA
CASSIHRDRSYEQYF	TGTGCCAGCAGTATCCACCGGGACAGATCCTACGAGCAGTACTTC	TRBD1	TRBV6-1	TRBJ2-7	NA
CASSVGRQAYEQYF	TGTGCCAGCAGCGTAGGTCGACAGGCCTACGAGCAGTACTTC	NA	TRBV9	TRBJ2-7	NA
CASREPLNYGYTF	TGTGCCAGCAGAGAACCTCTCAACTATGGCTACACCTTC	NA	TRBV6-1	TRBJ1-2	few
CASSEAKSNQPQHF	TGTGCCAGCAGTGAAGCAAAATCTAATCAGCCCCAGCATTTT	NA	TRBV2	TRBJ1-5	NA
CASSKGLAGGPREQFF	TGTGCCAGTAGTAAAGGACTAGCGGGGGGGCCTCGGGAGCAGTTCTTC	TRBD2	TRBV19	TRBJ2-1	NA
CASSLTLGGQFF	TGTGCCAGCAGTTTAACTCTGGGGGGGCAGTTCTTC	NA	TRBV28	TRBJ2-1	NA
CASSLLGVAGTGELFF	TGCGCCAGCAGCTTGTTAGGCGTGGCGGGGACCGGGGAGCTGTTTTTT	NA	TRBV5-1	TRBJ2-2	NA
CARKTQGGNTEAFF	TGTGCCCGGAAAACCCAGGGGGGAAACACTGAAGCTTTCTTT	TRBD1	TRBV30	TRBJ1-1	NA
CASSAGGAPYNSPLHF	TGTGCCAGCAGCGCCGGAGGGGCTCCCTATAATTCACCCCTCCACTTT	NA	TRBV5-4	TRBJ1-6	few
CASSPVGNYNEQFF	TGTGCCAGCTCACCAGTGGGCAACTACAATGAGCAGTTCTTC	NA	TRBV18	TRBJ2-1	NA
CASSSIEGGGSFYGYTF	TGTGCCAGTAGTAGTATAGAAGGCGGCGGTTCTTTCTATGGCTACACCTTC	NA	TRBV19	TRBJ1-2	NA
CASSSSQDTREKLFF	TGTGCCAGCAGTTCCTCCCAGGACACGCGGGAAAAACTGTTTTTT	NA	TRBV28	TRBJ1-4	NA
CASSPTGSGGVYNEQFF	TGCGCCAGCAGCCCAACAGGAAGCGGGGGCGTTTACAATGAGCAGTTCTTC	TRBD2	TRBV4-1	TRBJ2-1	NA
CASSIGHQETQYF	TGTGCCAGTAGTATAGGGCACCAAGAGACCCAGTACTTC	NA	TRBV19	TRBJ2-5	once
CASSFSFGGGRDNEQFF	TGTGCCAGCAGTTTTAGTTTCGGGGGGGGACGGGACAATGAGCAGTTCTTC	TRBD2	TRBV28	TRBJ2-1	once
CASSLVGDGEQYF	TGTGCCAGCAGCTTAGTTGGGGATGGGGAGCAGTACTTC	NA	TRBV11-3	TRBJ2-7	NA
CASSFPGVRYGGSTDTQYF	TGTGCCAGCAGCTTCCCCGGTGTTCGATACGGGGGGTCCACAGATACGCAGTATTTT	TRBD2	TRBV5-4	TRBJ2-3	once
CASSGPMNTEAFF	TGTGCCAGCAGTGGGCCCATGAACACTGAAGCTTTCTTT	NA	TRBV25-1	TRBJ1-1	NA
CASSPSGVWVKNTEAFF	TGTGCCAGCAGCCCCTCAGGGGTTTGGGTGAAGAACACTGAAGCTTTCTTT	NA	TRBV11-2	TRBJ1-1	NA